This is a list of T cell receptor beta chains from one sample in a study of T cell responses to AZD1222 COVID-19 vaccine. Data came from immunoSEQ multiplex PCR; TCRdb stores just in-frame clones and leaves some out. The top ten clones hold 2.5% to 3% of a sample with around 180,000 clones, approximately 87% of them seen once. Sequenced material: peripheral blood, taken on day 0 of MenACWY control vaccination. The receptors derive from an adult in good health. The CDR3 runs from the conserved cysteine through the conserved F or W. The D gene is left open where the match is weak. Size values are once, few and many counts, or a class for expanded clones, and some rows have none.

D gene: TRBD1
J gene: TRBJ1-2
clone size: .
V gene: TRBV30
CDR3 protein: CAWSPSGGTGDYGYTF
CDR3 DNA: TGTGCCTGGAGTCCCTCAGGGGGGACAGGGGACTATGGCTACACCTTC

D gene: .
J gene: TRBJ2-7
clone size: .
V gene: TRBV15
CDR3 protein: CATSNQGGPAEQYF
CDR3 DNA: TGTGCCACCAGCAACCAGGGGGGCCCCGCCGAGCAGTACTTC

D gene: .
J gene: TRBJ1-2
clone size: .
V gene: TRBV7-9
CDR3 protein: CASSLGQNYGYTF
CDR3 DNA: TGTGCCAGCAGCTTAGGGCAGAATTATGGCTACACCTTC

D gene: TRBD1
J gene: TRBJ1-2
clone size: .
V gene: TRBV7-9
CDR3 protein: CASSSIITDRARGYTF
CDR3 DNA: TGTGCCAGCAGCTCTATAATTACGGACAGGGCGAGGGGCTACACCTTC

D gene: .
J gene: TRBJ2-1
clone size: .
V gene: TRBV27
CDR3 protein: CASSPRDTDNEQFF
CDR3 DNA: TGTGCCAGCAGTCCCCGGGACACGGACAATGAGCAGTTCTTC

D gene: .
J gene: TRBJ2-1
clone size: .
V gene: TRBV19
CDR3 protein: CASSDWGNEQFF
CDR3 DNA: TGTGCCAGTAGTGACTGGGGCAATGAGCAGTTCTTC

D gene: TRBD2
J gene: TRBJ2-2
clone size: .
V gene: TRBV19
CDR3 protein: CASKILAGNTGELFF
CDR3 DNA: TGTGCCAGTAAGATCCTAGCGGGTAACACCGGGGAGCTGTTTTTT

D gene: .
J gene: TRBJ2-1
clone size: .
V gene: TRBV5-5
CDR3 protein: CASSLVDYNEQFF
CDR3 DNA: TGTGCCAGCAGCTTGGTGGACTACAATGAGCAGTTCTTC

D gene: .
J gene: TRBJ2-2
clone size: .
V gene: TRBV7-2
CDR3 protein: CASSLGEAPAGELFF
CDR3 DNA: TGTGCCAGCAGCTTAGGAGAGGCGCCCGCCGGGGAGCTGTTTTTT

D gene: .
J gene: TRBJ2-7
clone size: .
V gene: TRBV4-1
CDR3 protein: CASSQGGTGSYEQYF
CDR3 DNA: TGCGCCAGCAGCCAAGGGGGGACTGGTTCCTACGAGCAGTACTTC

D gene: TRBD1
J gene: TRBJ2-1
clone size: .
V gene: TRBV9
CDR3 protein: CASSADRGKYNGQFF
CDR3 DNA: TGTGCCAGCAGCGCGGACAGGGGCAAGTACAATGGGCAGTTCTTC

D gene: TRBD1
J gene: TRBJ1-5
clone size: .
V gene: TRBV7-2
CDR3 protein: CASRGPGGHQPQHF
CDR3 DNA: TGTGCCAGCAGGGGTCCAGGGGGGCATCAGCCCCAGCATTTT

D gene: .
J gene: TRBJ2-7
clone size: .
V gene: TRBV4-1
CDR3 protein: CASSQGSVLYEQYF
CDR3 DNA: TGCGCCAGCAGCCAAGGGTCTGTCCTCTACGAGCAGTACTTC

D gene: .
J gene: TRBJ2-7
clone size: .
V gene: TRBV14
CDR3 protein: CASSTGYEQYF
CDR3 DNA: TGTGCCAGCAGTACGGGCTACGAGCAGTACTTC

D gene: .
J gene: TRBJ2-7
clone size: .
V gene: TRBV11-2
CDR3 protein: CASSSPTRVGAYEQYF
CDR3 DNA: TGTGCCAGCAGCTCCCCGACCCGGGTAGGCGCCTACGAGCAGTACTTC

D gene: TRBD1
J gene: TRBJ2-2
clone size: .
V gene: TRBV28
CDR3 protein: CASSSLGQGTGELFF
CDR3 DNA: TGTGCCAGCAGTTCCCTAGGACAGGGGACCGGGGAGCTGTTTTTT

D gene: .
J gene: TRBJ1-1
clone size: .
V gene: TRBV30
CDR3 protein: CAWSVRGGGIGEAFF
CDR3 DNA: TGTGCCTGGAGTGTACGCGGGGGTGGCATTGGTGAAGCTTTCTTT

D gene: TRBD1
J gene: TRBJ1-2
clone size: once
V gene: TRBV6-5
CDR3 protein: CASSKGQVNGYTF
CDR3 DNA: TGTGCCAGCAGCAAAGGACAGGTCAATGGCTACACCTTC

D gene: .
J gene: TRBJ1-4
clone size: .
V gene: TRBV18
CDR3 protein: CASSPSAGANEKLFF
CDR3 DNA: TGTGCCAGCTCACCAAGTGCAGGGGCCAATGAAAAACTGTTTTTT

D gene: TRBD2
J gene: TRBJ2-1
clone size: few
V gene: TRBV28
CDR3 protein: CASTRLAGVNEQFF
CDR3 DNA: TGTGCCAGCACCAGACTAGCGGGAGTGAATGAGCAGTTCTTC

D gene: .
J gene: TRBJ1-6
clone size: .
V gene: TRBV28
CDR3 protein: CASSLKDRRGSPLHF
CDR3 DNA: TGTGCCAGCAGTTTGAAGGACAGAAGGGGCTCACCCCTCCACTTT

D gene: TRBD2
J gene: TRBJ2-3
clone size: .
V gene: TRBV10-3
CDR3 protein: CAITPGLAGNTQYF
CDR3 DNA: TGTGCCATCACTCCGGGACTAGCGGGGAATACGCAGTATTTT

D gene: TRBD1
J gene: TRBJ2-1
clone size: once
V gene: TRBV7-2
CDR3 protein: CASSQRGTGAYNEQFF
CDR3 DNA: TGTGCCAGCAGCCAAAGAGGGACAGGGGCCTACAATGAGCAGTTCTTC

D gene: .
J gene: TRBJ2-3
clone size: .
V gene: TRBV14
CDR3 protein: CASSSPGLRGLGTDTQYF
CDR3 DNA: TGTGCCAGCAGCTCCCCAGGTTTAAGGGGCCTTGGCACAGATACGCAGTATTTT

D gene: TRBD2
J gene: TRBJ2-1
clone size: .
V gene: TRBV7-6
CDR3 protein: CASSLPLAGILNNEQFF
CDR3 DNA: TGTGCCAGCAGCTTACCCCTAGCGGGTATACTTAACAATGAGCAGTTCTTC

D gene: TRBD1
J gene: TRBJ1-5
clone size: .
V gene: TRBV24-1
CDR3 protein: CATSDFADRELNQPQHF
CDR3 DNA: TGTGCCACCAGTGATTTCGCCGACAGGGAACTCAATCAGCCCCAGCATTTT

D gene: .
J gene: TRBJ2-2
clone size: .
V gene: TRBV7-6
CDR3 protein: CASSLLRVGQGNTGELFF
CDR3 DNA: TGTGCCAGCAGCTTACTCCGTGTGGGACAAGGGAACACCGGGGAGCTGTTTTTT

D gene: .
J gene: TRBJ2-3
clone size: .
V gene: TRBV4-1
CDR3 protein: CASSPPVSSYTQYF
CDR3 DNA: TGCGCCAGCAGCCCGCCAGTGTCATCATATACGCAGTATTTT

D gene: TRBD1
J gene: TRBJ1-2
clone size: .
V gene: TRBV7-2
CDR3 protein: CASSSDRGLIGYTF
CDR3 DNA: TGTGCCAGCAGCTCGGACAGGGGGCTGATTGGCTACACCTTC

D gene: .
J gene: TRBJ2-1
clone size: once
V gene: TRBV2
CDR3 protein: CASRAGLSYNEQFF
CDR3 DNA: TGTGCCAGCAGGGCGGGCCTATCCTACAATGAGCAGTTCTTC

D gene: .
J gene: TRBJ1-5
clone size: .
V gene: TRBV11-2
CDR3 protein: CASSLEYDSNQPQHF
CDR3 DNA: TGTGCCAGCAGCTTGGAATATGATAGCAATCAGCCCCAGCATTTT

D gene: .
J gene: TRBJ1-3
clone size: .
V gene: TRBV6-1
CDR3 protein: CASREVRAGNTIYF
CDR3 DNA: TGTGCCAGCAGGGAAGTGCGGGCTGGAAACACCATATATTTT

D gene: .
J gene: TRBJ2-3
clone size: .
V gene: TRBV5-4
CDR3 protein: CASSLAGTRSTDTQYF
CDR3 DNA: TGTGCCAGCAGCTTGGCCGGGACAAGGAGCACAGATACGCAGTATTTT

D gene: .
J gene: TRBJ1-4
clone size: .
V gene: TRBV4-1
CDR3 protein: CASSQPYEKLFF
CDR3 DNA: TGCGCCAGCAGCCAGCCTTATGAAAAACTGTTTTTT

D gene: .
J gene: TRBJ2-7
clone size: few
V gene: TRBV6-2/TRBV6-3
CDR3 protein: CASSYGEPSYEQYF
CDR3 DNA: TGTGCCAGCAGTTACGGGGAACCCTCCTACGAGCAGTACTTC

D gene: .
J gene: TRBJ2-3
clone size: few
V gene: TRBV24-1
CDR3 protein: CATSDPLSRDTDTQYF
CDR3 DNA: TGTGCCACCAGTGACCCCCTAAGTAGAGACACAGATACGCAGTATTTT

D gene: .
J gene: TRBJ1-2
clone size: .
V gene: TRBV29-1
CDR3 protein: CSTTEHYGYTF
CDR3 DNA: TGCAGCACGACGGAGCACTATGGCTACACCTTC

D gene: TRBD2
J gene: TRBJ2-1
clone size: .
V gene: TRBV9
CDR3 protein: CASSGDSGRANEQFF
CDR3 DNA: TGTGCCAGCAGCGGTGATAGCGGGAGGGCCAATGAGCAGTTCTTC

D gene: TRBD1
J gene: TRBJ1-4
clone size: few
V gene: TRBV5-6
CDR3 protein: CASTRGTGYQKLFF
CDR3 DNA: TGTGCCAGCACGCGAGGGACAGGGTATCAAAAACTGTTTTTT

D gene: .
J gene: TRBJ1-1
clone size: .
V gene: TRBV27
CDR3 protein: CASSTWTPNTEAFF
CDR3 DNA: TGTGCCAGCAGTACCTGGACACCGAACACTGAAGCTTTCTTT

D gene: .
J gene: TRBJ2-2
clone size: .
V gene: TRBV28
CDR3 protein: CASSRNTGELFF
CDR3 DNA: TGTGCCAGCAGCCGGAACACCGGGGAGCTGTTTTTT

D gene: .
J gene: TRBJ1-1
clone size: .
V gene: TRBV28
CDR3 protein: CASSLISMNTEAFF
CDR3 DNA: TGTGCCAGCAGTTTGATCAGCATGAACACTGAAGCTTTCTTT

D gene: .
J gene: TRBJ2-5
clone size: .
V gene: TRBV19
CDR3 protein: CASSREETQYF
CDR3 DNA: TGTGCCAGTAGCAGAGAAGAGACCCAGTACTTC

D gene: .
J gene: TRBJ2-2
clone size: .
V gene: TRBV6-2/TRBV6-3
CDR3 protein: CASSYAINGELFF
CDR3 DNA: TGTGCCAGCAGTTATGCGATTAACGGGGAGCTGTTTTTT

D gene: .
J gene: TRBJ1-5
clone size: .
V gene: TRBV27
CDR3 protein: CASSLGQGPPQHF
CDR3 DNA: TGTGCCAGCAGTTTAGGGCAGGGTCCGCCCCAGCATTTT